The present entry profiles one T cell receptor beta chain with its context. Its cognate antigen has yet to be identified. Base-call qualities are not available, and no considerably larger clone is one nucleotide away. From cysteine to phenylalanine, the CDR3 is 15 amino acids long. Only the CDR3 DNA stays, 45 bases, in frame from base 1. Via the germline V gene, CDR1 is MNHNS and CDR2 SASEGT. A distance of 18 bases separates the germline ends of V and J, which lose 4 bases and 5 bases respectively. The data derive from a study of cytomegalovirus exposure and HLA in healthy donors (dated by TCRdb to the late 2010s). Concerning the study at large: According to an earlier analysis of a few hundred of the donors, about 190 million T cells yielded over 100 million unique TCR beta sequences and around 300 Gb of sequence data. Along with the roughly 670-subject first cohort, a separate validation cohort of some 130 different subjects was used. Typing coverage varied by locus: about 629-640 donors for A, B, C, DRB1 and DQB1; about 520 for DQA1; around 610 for DPA1; roughly 450 for DPB1. High-throughput TCR immunosequencing, statistical association of individual TCRs with disease status, and machine learning were combined to predict cytomegalovirus infection status. Alongside the repertoire data, information on donor age, sex, ethnicity and CMV serostatus was compiled. A later analysis re-analyzed previously published TCR beta repertoires from 500 to 700 donors and added high-resolution HLA genotyping to study TCR occurrence patterns. Every discovery cohort repertoire had been produced on one sequencing platform. The study aimed to test whether signatures of past pathogen exposure could be identified by cataloging public T cell receptors. In a later genetic analysis, genome-wide SNP genotypes for about 65% of the 666 donors were used, and that subset was treated as a discovery cohort. The study used immunosequencing to profile the T cell repertoires of several hundred subjects and linked those repertoires to cytomegalovirus serostatus. Because of strong linkage in the cohort, roughly five DR-DQ haplotypes were treated as single units for association and clustering. An earlier analysis of fewer than 700 of the donors applied high-throughput TCR beta sequencing to assess whether each TCR beta V gene segment acted as functional or pseudogenic. Among the approximately 420 genotyped donors, around 81% belonged to the genetic ancestry cluster associated with self-reported Caucasian donors. In the later analysis, no new phenotypic data were used to find candidate immune exposures; instead, reliance was placed on TCR beta sequences and their occurrence across donors. An early release that covered about 600 HLA-typed donors contained about 300 gigabases of sequencing data and tens of millions of unique TCR sequences. On average, around 240,000 unique TCR beta nucleotide sequences were sequenced per donor among 300 to 500 genotyped donors of the cohort, with 15% to 20% of those sequences being non-productive. HLA typing included class I and class II loci at four-digit resolution. Overall results and qualifications from the work: The classifier was reported to diagnose cytomegalovirus status with high specificity and sensitivity in both the original and validation cohorts. A later analysis associated 15,000 to 20,000 TCR beta sequences with specific HLA alleles at a false discovery rate of 0.05. HLA typing was unavailable for some donors at each locus, so association tests used only the typed subset. According to a later analysis, most CMV-associated TCR beta chains appeared to be HLA-restricted, and the HLA associations seemed to be driven largely by CMV exposure. Correlated functional status among segregating V segments might be attributable to linkage disequilibrium, but an unknown experimental factor could not be ruled out. In an earlier analysis of 587 of the donors, most TCR beta V segments appeared in productive rearrangements about 87% or about 30% of the time, broadly matching IMGT annotations. The authors suggested that the approach could potentially be extended to other disease states and immunological phenotypes. According to a later analysis, TCR association rates differed among HLA loci, with DRB1 alleles showing the most associated TCRs and HLA-C alleles showing the fewest. Roughly uniform sequencing depth across donors was assumed in presence/absence analyses, although this assumption may not hold. The earlier analysis of fewer than 750 of the donors excluded roughly 16 rarely observed V segments, including chromosome 9 orphons, because counts were too low. While some public TCRs were present in many individuals, most TCR sequences turned up only very rarely across donors. Immune exposure information for the cohort was limited to CMV serostatus. A later genetic analysis associated a missense DCLRE1C variant with V-gene and J-gene trimming of TCR beta chains, and an independent cohort replicated the association. A later analysis reported that several top co-occurrence clusters appeared linked to parvovirus B19, influenza, CMV and Epstein-Barr virus. Three of the identified cytomegalovirus-associated TCR beta chains were confirmed in vitro to be specific for cytomegalovirus antigens. Strong co-occurrence of HLA alleles, especially DR and DQ, made assigning TCR associations to individual alleles difficult. A further reported finding was that TCR beta sequences accurately predicted the HLA-A and HLA-B alleles for most subjects in the first cohort. Compared with the 666-donor mean, donors in an Asian-associated ancestry cluster had fewer N-insertions in productive TCRs, according to a later genetic analysis. In a later analysis, HLA-associated TCR beta chains were found to be more clonally expanded and to have lower generation probabilities than equally common non-associated chains. A cluster of highly shared sequence variants was judged likely to represent a technical artifact of the sequencing pipeline. Some IMGT-functional V segments, including TRBV6-2 and TRBV6-3, could not be distinguished by the 87-base-pair reads and were therefore excluded. Only TCR beta chains were sequenced in this cohort, and the absence of alpha or paired-chain data limited detectable features. The study gave a list of 150 to 200 TCR beta chains associated with cytomegalovirus.

Preparation of the library involved the immunoSEQ multiplex PCR assay. For the multiplex PCR, a mixture combining 60 forward primers for TCR Vbeta segments and 13 reverse primers for TCR Jbeta segments was used. The CDR3 region of rearranged TCR beta genes was amplified from genomic DNA by a multiplex PCR assay. Amplified TCR beta libraries were sequenced as 87-base-pair reads on the Illumina HiSeq System. In the paper's pipeline: In a later analysis, some 80 million unique TCR beta chains were counted across the roughly 670 repertoires, and some 10 million of these chains were shared by at least two donors. A nearest-neighbor algorithm error-corrected the raw reads and collapsed the reads into unique sequences, merging closely related sequences to remove PCR and sequencing errors. V, D and J gene segments were assigned by aligning CDR3 sequences to IMGT reference sequences. For a sequence to be retained, a match of at least six nucleotides to both a V gene segment and a J gene segment was required. A rearrangement counted as productive if the CDR3 had no stop codons and remained in frame with V and J, and every other rearrangement counted as non-productive. CDR3 was defined according to IMGT convention as the region running from the second conserved V-encoded cysteine to the conserved J-encoded phenylalanine. The earlier analysis of 500 to 600 of the donors excluded sequences that lacked an unambiguous match to a single V gene segment. An earlier analysis of a few hundred of the donors classified V segments as functional when productive rearrangements were above 56.7% and as segregating when the standard deviation between donors was above 5%. A statistical classification framework was developed to diagnose cytomegalovirus status using the catalog of TCR beta chain sequences. In a later analysis, V and J genes were assigned by comparing TCR nucleotide sequences against IMGT/GENE-DB human TR gene sequences. In a later analysis, CDR3 sequences and most-parsimonious VDJ recombination scenarios were assigned using the TCRdist pipeline. In a later analysis, each TCR beta chain was defined by its CDR3 amino acid sequence together with its V-gene family, and reads without a unique V-gene family were excluded. In a later analysis, nearly 600 highly shared, low-generation-probability nucleotide sequences were removed to address suspected cross-contamination and a sequencing artifact. In a later analysis, a clonal expansion index for each public chain was calculated from normalized within-repertoire ranks of inferred template counts. In a later analysis, generation probabilities were computed using a VDJ recombination model fitted to out-of-frame rearrangements, and the results were checked against IGoR. In a later analysis, TCR-TCR, TCR-HLA and TCR-CMV co-occurrence was scored with hypergeometric tests, and a repertoire-size bias correction was applied to TCR pairs. To estimate false discovery rates, a later analysis permuted the HLA or CMV assignments 20 times. A later analysis grouped co-occurring TCRs with DBSCAN, adding TCRdist sequence similarity when clustering within HLA-allele-positive subsets. Co-occurrence clustering excluded repertoires with fewer than 30,000 or more than 120,000 public chains, plus five with anomalous nucleotide sharing. This immuneACCESS table, as held by TCRdb, lists in-frame sequences with V and J called but not all clones. Of the missing ones, under half trace to an unresolved V gene in checked studies; the others have no known cause. That table supplies the V and J calls and clone size; D and trimming were determined from the DNA. For this sample there are 75,000 to 80,000 clones; 80% appear just once. Approximately 1% of the sample rests with the top ten.

The cohort comprised 666 healthy bone marrow donors. At the time of sampling, every cohort member was nominally healthy, though immune exposures that went unrecorded were likely present. The donor tested CMV seronegative and was one of the 352 seronegative cohort members. Every donor gave a peripheral blood sample, and the peripheral blood mononuclear cells from that sample were used for TCR beta sequencing. Genomic DNA extraction from the blood cell samples was performed with the Qiagen DNeasy Blood Extraction Kit. Sequencing input: PBMCs. The chain couples TRBV6-1 to TRBJ2-7; TRBD2 is a possible D gene, resting on 5 matching bases. This receptor was taken from a male donor in good health and CMV-seronegative. The sequenced DNA is TGTGCCAGCAGTGCAGGATTTGAGGGTGAGGACGAGCAGTACTTC. This translates into CASSAGFEGEDEQYF.